This entry lists 15 T cell receptor beta chains sequenced from one sample in a study of T cells after yellow fever vaccination. TCRdb reanalysed the 5' RACE reads using MiXCR and keeps one entry per CDR3 protein. This sample carries 550,000 or so distinct CDR3 sequences, over 15% of them seen once, and the ten largest clones take approximately 14%. The source was PBMCs, collected 15 days after the yellow fever booster vaccination. The receptors originated from a man aged 30 to 39 who received the YFV17D yellow fever vaccine.

The CDR3 loop reads CASSSGLAANTQYF. The DNA for the CDR3 is TGTGCCAGCAGCTCCGGACTAGCGGCGAATACGCAGTATTTT. This rearrangement joins TRBV7-2 to TRBJ2-3; TRBD2 aligns across 10 bases. From germline, CDR1 is SGHTA and CDR2 FQGNSA. Trimming removed 4 bases from V and 7 bases from J; junction bases left unmatched: 5. The length of the CDR3 is 14 residues.

V usage is TRBV4-3 and J usage is TRBJ2-7; D may match TRBD1 or TRBD2 (6 bases each). CDR1 LGHNA and CDR2 YSLEER come from the germline V gene. V lost 3 bases and J lost 2, with 14 bases in between. This CDR3 is built from 15 residues. CDR3 sequence: CASSQEAGHTYEQYF. As DNA, the CDR3 is TGCGCCAGCAGCCAGGAGGCGGGACACACCTACGAGCAGTACTTC.

V is TRBV28 and J is TRBJ2-2, with 7 bases identical to TRBD1. Germline V gene sequence: CDR1 MDHEN, CDR2 SYDVKM. The junction had 7 bases not matched to a gene; V was cut back by 6 bases and J by 6 bases. The CDR3 contains 14 residues. DNA of the CDR3: TGTGCCAGCAGACCCGGGACAGAGGCCGGGGAGCTGTTTTTT. It encodes CASRPGTEAGELFF.

V usage is TRBV12-3 or TRBV12-4 and J usage is TRBJ2-1; 9 nucleotides line up with TRBD1. Trimming cost V 7 bases and J 9 bases; bases outside gene matches: 13. This CDR3 has 15 residues. This chain's CDR3 is CASTQQGAQQGEQFF. The DNA of the CDR3 is TGTGCCAGCACCCAACAGGGGGCACAGCAGGGTGAGCAGTTCTTC.

The sample holds a few counts of this clonotype. V gene TRBV12-3 or TRBV12-4 combines with J gene TRBJ2-1; no clear D. This CDR3 has 11 residues. The V end was cut by 6 bases, the J end by 5 bases, with 5 bases between. The CDR3 sequence: CASRADNEQFF. The DNA for the CDR3 is TGTGCCAGCAGGGCAGACAATGAGCAGTTCTTC.

In this sample, this clonotype turned up a few times. This chain uses TRBV3-1 with TRBJ2-1; D ambiguous. V was clipped by 1 base and J by 12 bases, with 7 bases between them. This CDR3 has 11 amino acids. Germline CDR1 LGHDT, CDR2 YNNKEL (reference sequence). The CDR3 is CASSQGWPQFF. Written as DNA, the CDR3 is TGTGCCAGCAGCCAAGGGTGGCCGCAGTTCTTC.

This clonotype was seen only a few times. The rearrangement uses TRBV12-3 or TRBV12-4 and TRBJ2-4, with D hard to call. CDR3 size: 12 residues. The V end was cut by 6 bases, the J end by 5 bases, with 8 bases between. CDR3 in amino acids: CASRFGENIQYF. The CDR3, as DNA: TGTGCCAGCAGATTTGGGGAAAACATTCAGTACTTC.

The V call is TRBV12-3 or TRBV12-4, the J call TRBJ1-1; 10 bases align to TRBD1. The CDR3 spans 17 residues. V shed 3 bases, J shed 8 bases, and the junction held 15 bases outside the gene matches. CDR3 nucleotides: TGTGCCAGCAGTTTCCTTCCCCCGGGACAGGGGACATCAGAAGCTTTCTTT. Its translation: CASSFLPPGQGTSEAFF.

This clonotype has a handful of counts. The rearrangement links TRBV12-3 or TRBV12-4 to TRBJ1-2, with 7 bases aligning to TRBD1. Trimming took 5 bases from V and 5 from J; bases not matched to a gene: 11. This CDR3 region has 15 residues. This CDR3 reads CASSTGTAQRYGYTF. The CDR3 DNA sequence: TGTGCCAGCAGTACTGGGACAGCTCAACGTTATGGCTACACCTTC.

The sample holds a few counts of this clonotype. The V call is TRBV29-1, the J call TRBJ1-1; TRBD1 matches at 10 bases. Germline values: CDR1 SQVTM, CDR2 ANQGSEA. Trimming took 1 base from V and 2 from J; bases not matched to a gene: 10. This CDR3 has 17 residues. The CDR3 protein is CSVEATTRDRGNTEAFF. In DNA, the CDR3 is TGCAGCGTTGAAGCCACAACCCGGGACAGGGGCAACACTGAAGCTTTCTTT.

The genes are TRBV6-5 and TRBJ2-5, with D hard to call. CDR1 is MNHEY, CDR2 SVGAGI, per germline. V shed 2 bases and J shed 2 bases, with 6 bases lying between them. The CDR3 has 13 residues. Here the CDR3 DNA reads TGTGCCAGCAGTTACGATCCACAAGAGACCCAGTACTTC. This gives the protein CASSYDPQETQYF.

The V gene is TRBV7-6, the J gene TRBJ2-4; D is possibly TRBD2 (5 bases). The germline CDR1 and CDR2 sequences are SGHVS and FNYEAQ. The CDR3 is made up of 12 amino acids. The V end was cut by 3 bases, the J end by 11 bases, with 11 bases between. DNA for the CDR3: TGTGCCAGCAGCTTGTCCGAGGAGGTTCAGTACTTC. Amino acid sequence: CASSLSEEVQYF.

In its sample, this clonotype was seen a few times. V is TRBV7-2 and J is TRBJ1-4; D is perhaps TRBD1 (6 bases). Trimming removed 2 bases from V and 7 bases from J, with 14 bases in between. Germline V CDR1 and CDR2: SGHTA, FQGNSA. This CDR3 has 15 amino acids. The CDR3 DNA is TGTGCCAGCAGCTTATGGGGGGGCTGGGTTGAAAAACTGTTTTTT. This codes for CASSLWGGWVEKLFF.

This clonotype appeared a few times. The chain links TRBV7-3 to TRBJ2-6; D uncertain. CDR3 length equals 15 residues. V lost 4 bases to trimming and J lost 4 bases, with 11 bases between them. Germline CDR1 SGHTA, CDR2 FQGTGA. CDR3 residues: CASSSQISGANVLTF. For the CDR3, the DNA is TGTGCCAGCAGCTCCCAAATATCCGGGGCCAACGTCCTGACTTTC.

The chain employs TRBV11-2 and TRBJ2-2; a possible D gene is TRBD1 (6 bases). V lost 5 bases to trimming and J lost 6 bases, with 19 bases between them. The CDR3 sequence is 16 residues long. Germline V CDR1 and CDR2: SGHAT, FQNNGV. The CDR3 coding sequence is TGTGCCAGCAGCCGACAGTCAGGGGTAGTTCCCGGGGAGCTGTTTTTT. Protein product: CASSRQSGVVPGELFF.